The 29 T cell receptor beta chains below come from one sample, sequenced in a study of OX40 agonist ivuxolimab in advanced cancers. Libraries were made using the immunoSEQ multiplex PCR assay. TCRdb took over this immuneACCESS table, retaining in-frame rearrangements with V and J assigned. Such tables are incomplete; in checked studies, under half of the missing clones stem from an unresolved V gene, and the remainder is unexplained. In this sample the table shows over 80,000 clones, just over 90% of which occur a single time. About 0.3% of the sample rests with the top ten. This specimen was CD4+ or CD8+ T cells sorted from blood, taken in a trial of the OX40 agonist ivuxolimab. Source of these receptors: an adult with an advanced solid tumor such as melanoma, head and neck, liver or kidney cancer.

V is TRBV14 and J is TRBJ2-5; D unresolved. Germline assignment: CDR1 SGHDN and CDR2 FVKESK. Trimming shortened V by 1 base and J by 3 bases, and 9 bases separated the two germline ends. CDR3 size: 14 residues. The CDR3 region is CASSQVYTKETQYF. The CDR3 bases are TGTGCCAGCAGCCAAGTGTATACCAAAGAGACCCAGTACTTC.

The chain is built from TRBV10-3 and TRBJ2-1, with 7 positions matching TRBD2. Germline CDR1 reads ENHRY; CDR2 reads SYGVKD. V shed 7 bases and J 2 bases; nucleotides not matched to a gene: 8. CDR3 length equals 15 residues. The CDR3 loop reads CAIKSGTSTYNEQFF. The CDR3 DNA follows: TGTGCCATCAAAAGCGGGACTTCAACCTACAATGAGCAGTTCTTC.

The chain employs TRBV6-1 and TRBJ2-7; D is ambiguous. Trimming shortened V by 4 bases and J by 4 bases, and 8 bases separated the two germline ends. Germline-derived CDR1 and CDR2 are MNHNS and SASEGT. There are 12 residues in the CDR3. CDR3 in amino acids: CASSVKVYEQYF. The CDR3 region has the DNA TGTGCCAGCAGTGTTAAAGTTTACGAGCAGTACTTC.

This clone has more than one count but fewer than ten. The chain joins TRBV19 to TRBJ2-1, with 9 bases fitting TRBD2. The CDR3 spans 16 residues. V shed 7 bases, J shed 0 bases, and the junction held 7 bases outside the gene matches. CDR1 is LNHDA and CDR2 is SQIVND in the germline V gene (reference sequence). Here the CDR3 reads CASISTSGTSYNEQFF. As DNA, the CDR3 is TGTGCCAGTATATCGACTAGCGGCACCTCCTACAATGAGCAGTTCTTC.

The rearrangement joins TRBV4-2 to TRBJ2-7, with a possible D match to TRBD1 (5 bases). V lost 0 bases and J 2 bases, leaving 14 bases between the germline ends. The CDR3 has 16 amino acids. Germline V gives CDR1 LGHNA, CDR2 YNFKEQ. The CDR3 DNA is TGTGCCAGCAGCCAAGATGGGGCAGGCGCAACCTACGAGCAGTACTTC. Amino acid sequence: CASSQDGAGATYEQYF.

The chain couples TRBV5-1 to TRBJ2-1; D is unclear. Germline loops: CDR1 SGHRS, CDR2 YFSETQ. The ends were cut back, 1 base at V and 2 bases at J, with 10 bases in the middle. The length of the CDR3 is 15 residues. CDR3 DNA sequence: TGCGCCAGCAGCTTGTTACGGGCGACCTACAATGAGCAGTTCTTC. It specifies CASSLLRATYNEQFF.

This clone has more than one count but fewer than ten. The CDR3 sequence is CASSQDRLAGPEQFF. The CDR3 DNA reads as TGTGCCAGCAGCCAAGATAGGCTAGCGGGACCGGAGCAGTTCTTC. The genes are TRBV14 and TRBJ2-1; 9 nucleotides agree with TRBD2. The CDR3 spans 15 residues. V lost 0 bases and J lost 10; bases outside the gene matches: 7. Germline CDR1 SGHDN, CDR2 FVKESK. Supplemented by reference TRBV14 and TRBJ2-1, the full variable domain reads EAGVTQFPSHSVIEKGQTVTLRCDPISGHDNLYWYRRVMGKEIKFLLHFVKESKQDESGMPNNRFLAERTGGTYSTLKVQPAELEDSGVYFCASSQDRLAGPEQFFGPGTRLTVL.

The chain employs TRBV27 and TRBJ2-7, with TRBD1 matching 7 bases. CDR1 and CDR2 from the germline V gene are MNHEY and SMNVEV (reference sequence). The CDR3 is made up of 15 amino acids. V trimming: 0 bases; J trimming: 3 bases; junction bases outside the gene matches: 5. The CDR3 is CASSLSATGNYEQYF. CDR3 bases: TGTGCCAGCAGTTTATCGGCGACAGGGAACTACGAGCAGTACTTC.

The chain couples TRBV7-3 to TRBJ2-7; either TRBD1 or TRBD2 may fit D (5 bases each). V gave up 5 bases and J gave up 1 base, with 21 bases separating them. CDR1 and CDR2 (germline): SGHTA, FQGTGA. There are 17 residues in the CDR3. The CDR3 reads CASSQIPNGGLSYEQYF. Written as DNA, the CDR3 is TGTGCCAGCAGCCAAATCCCTAATGGGGGTCTTTCCTACGAGCAGTACTTC.

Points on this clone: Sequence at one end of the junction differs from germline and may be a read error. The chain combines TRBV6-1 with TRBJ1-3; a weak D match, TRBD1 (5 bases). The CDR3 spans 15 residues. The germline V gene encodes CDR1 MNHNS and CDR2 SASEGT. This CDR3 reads CASREAGGSGNTIYF. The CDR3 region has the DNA TGTGCCAGCAGAGAAGCGGGGGGCTCTGGAAACACCATATATTTT.

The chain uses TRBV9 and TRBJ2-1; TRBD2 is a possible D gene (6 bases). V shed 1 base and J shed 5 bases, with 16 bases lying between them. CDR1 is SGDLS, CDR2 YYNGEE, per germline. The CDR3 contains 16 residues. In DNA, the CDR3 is TGTGCCAGCAGCGTAACGGGACTCCCAGCCCACAATGAGCAGTTCTTC. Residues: CASSVTGLPAHNEQFF.

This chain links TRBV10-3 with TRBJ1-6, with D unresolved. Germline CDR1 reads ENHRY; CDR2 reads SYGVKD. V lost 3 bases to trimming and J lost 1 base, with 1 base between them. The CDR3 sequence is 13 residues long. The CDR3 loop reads CAISDSYNSPLHF. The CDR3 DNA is TGTGCCATCAGTGATTCCTATAATTCACCCCTCCACTTT.

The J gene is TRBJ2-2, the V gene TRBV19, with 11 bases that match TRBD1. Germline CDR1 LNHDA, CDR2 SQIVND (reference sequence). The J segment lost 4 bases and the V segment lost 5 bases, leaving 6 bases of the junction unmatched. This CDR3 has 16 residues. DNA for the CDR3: TGTGCCAGTAGTCCAGGACAGGGGGCGGGCACCGGGGAGCTGTTTTTT. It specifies CASSPGQGAGTGELFF.

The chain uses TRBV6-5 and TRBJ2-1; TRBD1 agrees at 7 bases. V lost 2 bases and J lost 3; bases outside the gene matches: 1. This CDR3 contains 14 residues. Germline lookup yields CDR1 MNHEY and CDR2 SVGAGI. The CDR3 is CASSYRTGYNEQFF. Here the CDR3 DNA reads TGTGCCAGCAGTTACCGGACAGGCTACAATGAGCAGTTCTTC.

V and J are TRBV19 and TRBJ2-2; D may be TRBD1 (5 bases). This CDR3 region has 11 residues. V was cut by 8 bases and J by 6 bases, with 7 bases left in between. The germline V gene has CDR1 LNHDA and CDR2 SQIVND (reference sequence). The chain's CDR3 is CASSRAGELFF. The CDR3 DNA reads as TGTGCCAGTTCCAGGGCCGGGGAGCTGTTTTTT.

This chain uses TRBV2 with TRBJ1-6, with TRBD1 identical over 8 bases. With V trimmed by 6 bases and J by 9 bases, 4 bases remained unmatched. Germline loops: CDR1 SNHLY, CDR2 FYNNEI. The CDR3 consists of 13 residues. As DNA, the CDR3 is TGTGCCAGCAGCCCGGACAGGGTTTCACCCCTCCACTTT. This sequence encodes CASSPDRVSPLHF.

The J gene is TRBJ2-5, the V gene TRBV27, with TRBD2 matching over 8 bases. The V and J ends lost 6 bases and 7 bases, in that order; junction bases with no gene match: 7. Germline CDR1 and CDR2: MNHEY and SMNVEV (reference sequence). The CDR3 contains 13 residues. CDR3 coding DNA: TGTGCCAGCAGCCAGACTAGCGTGGGGACCCAGTACTTC. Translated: CASSQTSVGTQYF.

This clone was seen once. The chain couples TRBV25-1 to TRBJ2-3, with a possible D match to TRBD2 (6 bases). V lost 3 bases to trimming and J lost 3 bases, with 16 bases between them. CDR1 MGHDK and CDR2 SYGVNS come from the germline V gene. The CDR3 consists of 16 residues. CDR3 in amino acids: CASSDLTRASTDTQYF. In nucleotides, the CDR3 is TGTGCCAGCAGTGATCTGACTAGGGCTAGTACAGATACGCAGTATTTT.

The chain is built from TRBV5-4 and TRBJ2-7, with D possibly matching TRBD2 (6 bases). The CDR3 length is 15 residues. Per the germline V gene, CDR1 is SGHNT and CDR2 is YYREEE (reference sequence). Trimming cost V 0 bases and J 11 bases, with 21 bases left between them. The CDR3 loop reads CASSLGSGLTLAEYF. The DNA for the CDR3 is TGTGCCAGCAGCTTGGGCTCGGGACTCACTTTAGCGGAGTACTTC.

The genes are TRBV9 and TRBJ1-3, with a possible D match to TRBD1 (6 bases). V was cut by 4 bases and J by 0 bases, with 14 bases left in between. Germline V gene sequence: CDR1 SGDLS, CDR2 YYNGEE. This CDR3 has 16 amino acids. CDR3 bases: TGTGCCAGCAGCAAAAGGACAGACGCCTCTGGAAACACCATATATTTT. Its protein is CASSKRTDASGNTIYF.

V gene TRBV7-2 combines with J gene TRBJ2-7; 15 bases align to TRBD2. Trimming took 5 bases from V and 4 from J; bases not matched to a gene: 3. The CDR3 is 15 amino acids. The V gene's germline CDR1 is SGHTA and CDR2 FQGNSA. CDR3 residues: CASSQGLAGGYEQYF. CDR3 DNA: TGTGCCAGCAGCCAGGGACTAGCGGGAGGATACGAGCAGTACTTC.

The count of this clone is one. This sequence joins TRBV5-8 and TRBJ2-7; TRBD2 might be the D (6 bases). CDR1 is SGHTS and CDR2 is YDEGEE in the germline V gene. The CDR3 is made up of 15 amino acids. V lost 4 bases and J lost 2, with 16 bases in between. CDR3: CASSATGSYTYEQYF. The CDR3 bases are TGTGCCAGCAGCGCAACCGGGAGTTACACCTACGAGCAGTACTTC.

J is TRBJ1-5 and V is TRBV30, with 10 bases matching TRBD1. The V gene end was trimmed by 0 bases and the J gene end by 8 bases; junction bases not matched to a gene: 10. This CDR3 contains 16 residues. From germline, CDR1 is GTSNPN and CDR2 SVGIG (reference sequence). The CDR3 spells CAWSVATGGSIKPQHF. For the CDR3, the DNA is TGTGCCTGGAGTGTGGCGACAGGGGGCTCAATCAAGCCCCAGCATTTT.

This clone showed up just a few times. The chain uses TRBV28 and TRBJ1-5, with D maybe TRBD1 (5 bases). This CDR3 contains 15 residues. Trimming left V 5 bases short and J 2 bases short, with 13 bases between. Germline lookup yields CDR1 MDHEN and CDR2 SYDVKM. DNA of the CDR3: TGTGCCAGCAGTGGCGGACAACGCCGCAATCAGCCCCAGCATTTT. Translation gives CASSGGQRRNQPQHF.

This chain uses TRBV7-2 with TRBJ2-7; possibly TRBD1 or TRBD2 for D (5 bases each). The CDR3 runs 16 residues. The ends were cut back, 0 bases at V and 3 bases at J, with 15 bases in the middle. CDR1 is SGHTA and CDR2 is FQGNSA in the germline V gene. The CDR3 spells CASSLASGTDLYEQYF. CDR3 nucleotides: TGTGCCAGCAGCTTAGCTTCAGGGACGGACCTCTACGAGCAGTACTTC.

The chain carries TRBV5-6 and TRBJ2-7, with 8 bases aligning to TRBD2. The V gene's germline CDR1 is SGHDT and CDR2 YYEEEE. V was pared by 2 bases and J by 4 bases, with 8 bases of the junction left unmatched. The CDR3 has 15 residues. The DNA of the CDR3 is TGTGCCAGCAGCTTCGCCGGGACTAGTTCGTACGAGCAGTACTTC. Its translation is CASSFAGTSSYEQYF.

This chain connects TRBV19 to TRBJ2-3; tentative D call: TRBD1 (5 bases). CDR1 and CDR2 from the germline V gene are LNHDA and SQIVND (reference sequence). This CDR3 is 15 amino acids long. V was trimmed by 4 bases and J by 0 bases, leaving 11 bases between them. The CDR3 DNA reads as TGTGCCAGTAGTAGGGGCTACTCTAGCACAGATACGCAGTATTTT. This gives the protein CASSRGYSSTDTQYF.

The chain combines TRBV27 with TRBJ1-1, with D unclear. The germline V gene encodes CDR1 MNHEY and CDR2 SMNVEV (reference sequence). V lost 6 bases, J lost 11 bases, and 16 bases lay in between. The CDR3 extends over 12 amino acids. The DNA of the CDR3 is TGTGCCAGCAGCTACTCAGGCCAGAACGCTTTCTTT. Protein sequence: CASSYSGQNAFF.

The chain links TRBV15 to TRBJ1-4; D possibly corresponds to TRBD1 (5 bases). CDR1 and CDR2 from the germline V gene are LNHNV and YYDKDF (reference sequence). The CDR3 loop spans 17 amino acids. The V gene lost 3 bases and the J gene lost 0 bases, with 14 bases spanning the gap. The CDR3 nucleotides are TGTGCCACCAGCAGGGCCATTGGGGGAGCAACTAATGAAAAACTGTTTTTT. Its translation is CATSRAIGGATNEKLFF.